These T cell receptor beta chains were read from a single sample in a study of memory CD8 T cells in hepatitis C reinfection. Assay used: immunoSEQ multiplex PCR; TCRdb lists only in-frame clones, some missing. The table shows 45,000 to 55,000 clones, with around nine tenths occurring only once. The sample taken for sequencing was naive CD8+ T cells sorted from blood. Every receptor here comes from a man aged 18 to 30 with hepatitis C virus infection. Both conserved end residues are trimmed from each CDR3. The order of the fields is CDR3 length, J gene, V gene, CDR3 protein.

9 | TRBJ1-1 | TRBV6-1 | ASSYNSEAF
15 | . | TRBV4-1 | ASSPGGAGGRTDTQH
14 | TRBJ2-3 | TRBV11-2 | ASSSGTSVGGDTQY
11 | TRBJ1-5 | TRBV6-1 | ASSEGTYQPQH
11 | TRBJ2-7 | TRBV15 | ATSRDRGHEQY
12 | TRBJ1-1 | TRBV6-5 | ASSGRQGNTEAF
13 | TRBJ2-1 | TRBV9 | ASSPEGVSYNEQF
16 | TRBJ2-3 | TRBV6-1 | ASSEDPGGQISTDTQY
11 | TRBJ1-1 | TRBV29-1 | SVDGGELPEAF
13 | TRBJ1-5 | TRBV19 | ASKGAESSNQPQH
15 | TRBJ1-1 | TRBV2 | ASSQSISNTMNTEAF
12 | TRBJ2-2 | TRBV6-5 | ASSSSGRGGELF
12 | TRBJ1-1 | TRBV4-1 | ASSHSPGDTEAF
10 | TRBJ2-1 | TRBV5-5 | ASSLGGSQQF
11 | TRBJ2-5 | TRBV2 | ASAPGQGGGPY
15 | TRBJ2-5 | TRBV7-8 | ASSSEGSGGAMETQY
14 | TRBJ2-7 | TRBV11-2 | ASSLGVLLQGHEQY
10 | TRBJ2-1 | TRBV7-9 | ASSYGLVEQF
13 | TRBJ2-7 | TRBV19 | ASSSLQGSGYEQY
9 | . | TRBV11-1 | ASSAVDEQY
12 | TRBJ1-1 | TRBV11-2 | ASSLGTGNTEAF
11 | TRBJ2-7 | TRBV6-5 | ASSYGRAYEQY
13 | TRBJ1-5 | TRBV10-3 | AISLTGERNQPQH
10 | TRBJ1-5 | TRBV6-1 | ASIALYGPQH
16 | TRBJ1-4 | TRBV7-2 | ASSPPPGQGPYNEKLF
16 | TRBJ1-6 | TRBV4-1 | ASSQDLMSAGVNSPLH
13 | TRBJ2-5 | TRBV7-9 | ASSLDRGIWETQY
14 | TRBJ1-1 | TRBV11-1 | ASSWGDRGLNTEAF
12 | TRBJ1-1 | TRBV6-5 | ASSYNVGGSEAF
11 | TRBJ1-2 | TRBV6-5 | ASSYHSGEGYT
14 | TRBJ2-1 | TRBV7-9 | ASSLVPSGGGNEQF
12 | TRBJ1-1 | TRBV6-5 | ASSYGLTNTEAF
11 | TRBJ2-2 | TRBV2 | ASQPRNTGELF
13 | TRBJ2-1 | TRBV10-3 | AISEQQSSYNEQF
12 | TRBJ2-7 | TRBV6-5 | ASSSGGRFNEQY
12 | TRBJ2-7 | TRBV6-1 | ASNIRRGDYEQY
11 | TRBJ1-1 | TRBV6-5 | ASSEAAYTEAF
14 | TRBJ2-5 | TRBV7-8 | ASTALAGGLGKTQY
13 | TRBJ2-3 | TRBV5-1 | ASSGQGVSTDTQY
12 | TRBJ1-6 | TRBV5-6 | ASRVLAVNSPLH
12 | TRBJ1-2 | TRBV29-1 | SLRGADSIYGYT
12 | TRBJ2-5 | TRBV10-3 | AISEGGSQETQY
12 | TRBJ1-5 | TRBV19 | ASSIGDTYQPQH
15 | TRBJ1-2 | TRBV7-9 | ASSRSDTTGLNYGYT
13 | TRBJ1-5 | TRBV6-6 | ASSFTQGGNQPQH
12 | TRBJ1-1 | TRBV7-3 | ASKWTGSATEAF